The source of this T cell receptor (beta chain) is a study of shared clonotypes between healthy human individuals. CD45RA+ naive and CD45RA-negative memory subsets were separated from CD4+ cells. Clones were sequenced by immunoSEQ multiplex PCR, and TCRdb holds only the in-frame ones, with some missing. The sample lists some 2,500,000 clones; roughly 93% were seen once. Germline CDR1 and CDR2: MGHRA and YSYEKL. V was cut by 0 bases and J by 3 bases, with 8 bases left in between. The CDR3 loop spans 14 amino acids. The sequence was obtained from a young man in good health. Some clones in this sample may be carry-over from other donors' samples. Sample: naive CD4+ T cells from PBMCs. Specified subset: CD45RA+ positively selected. The chain uses TRBV4-1 and TRBJ1-2; D remains unclear. The CDR3 DNA is TGCGCCAGCAGCCAAGATCCTAGGGACTATGGCTACACCTTC. This translates into CASSQDPRDYGYTF.